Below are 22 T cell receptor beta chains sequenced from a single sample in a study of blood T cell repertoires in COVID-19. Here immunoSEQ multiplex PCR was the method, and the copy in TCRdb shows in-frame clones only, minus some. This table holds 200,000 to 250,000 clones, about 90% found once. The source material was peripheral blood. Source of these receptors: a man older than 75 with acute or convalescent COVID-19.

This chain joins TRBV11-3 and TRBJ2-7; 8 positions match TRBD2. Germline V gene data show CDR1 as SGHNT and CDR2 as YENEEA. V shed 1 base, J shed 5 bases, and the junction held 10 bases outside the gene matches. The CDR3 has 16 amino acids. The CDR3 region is CASSLGLAGHRNEQYF. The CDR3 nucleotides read TGTGCCAGCAGCTTAGGGTTAGCGGGACACAGAAACGAGCAGTACTTC.

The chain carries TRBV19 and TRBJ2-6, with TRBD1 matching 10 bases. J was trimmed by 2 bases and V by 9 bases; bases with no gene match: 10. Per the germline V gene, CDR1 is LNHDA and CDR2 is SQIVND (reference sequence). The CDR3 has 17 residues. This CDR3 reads CASLLGQGVTGANVLTF. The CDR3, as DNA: TGTGCCAGCCTTCTCGGACAGGGGGTAACTGGGGCCAACGTCCTGACTTTC.

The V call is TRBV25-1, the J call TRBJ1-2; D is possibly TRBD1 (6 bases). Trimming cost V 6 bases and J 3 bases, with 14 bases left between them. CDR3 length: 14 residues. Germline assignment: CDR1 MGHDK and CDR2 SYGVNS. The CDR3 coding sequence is TGTGCCAGCAGGAAGACAGGAGACTACTATGGCTACACCTTC. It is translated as CASRKTGDYYGYTF.

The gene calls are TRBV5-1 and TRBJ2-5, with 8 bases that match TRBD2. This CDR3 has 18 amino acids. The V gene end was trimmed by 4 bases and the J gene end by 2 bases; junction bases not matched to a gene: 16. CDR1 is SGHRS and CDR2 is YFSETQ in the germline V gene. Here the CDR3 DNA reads TGCGCCAGCAGCAAAAGTTACCCGGGACTAGGGGTTCAAGAGACCCAGTACTTC. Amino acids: CASSKSYPGLGVQETQYF.

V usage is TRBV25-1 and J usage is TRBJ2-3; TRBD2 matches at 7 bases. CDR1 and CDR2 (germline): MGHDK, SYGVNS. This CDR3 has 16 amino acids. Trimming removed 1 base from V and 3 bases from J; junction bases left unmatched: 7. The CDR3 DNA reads TGTGCCAGCAGTGAATTGGGCACTAGCGAGACAGATACGCAGTATTTT. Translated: CASSELGTSETDTQYF. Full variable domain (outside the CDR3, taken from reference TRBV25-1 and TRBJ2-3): EADIYQTPRYLVIGTGKKITLECSQTMGHDKMYWYQQDPGMELHLIHYSYGVNSTEKGDLSSESTVSRIRTEHFPLTLESARPSHTSQYLCASSELGTSETDTQYFGPGTRLTVL.

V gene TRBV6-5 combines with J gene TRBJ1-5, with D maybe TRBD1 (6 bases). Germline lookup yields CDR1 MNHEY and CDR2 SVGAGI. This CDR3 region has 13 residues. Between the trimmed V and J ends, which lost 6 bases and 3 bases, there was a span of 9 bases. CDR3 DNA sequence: TGTGCCAGCAGCAGGACAGTCAATCAGCCCCAGCATTTT. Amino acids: CASSRTVNQPQHF.

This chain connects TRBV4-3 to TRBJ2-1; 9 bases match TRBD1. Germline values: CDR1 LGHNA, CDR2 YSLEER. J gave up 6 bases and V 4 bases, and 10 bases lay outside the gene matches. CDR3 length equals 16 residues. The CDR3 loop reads CASSRKQGAESNEQFF. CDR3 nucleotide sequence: TGCGCCAGCAGCCGCAAACAGGGGGCGGAATCCAATGAGCAGTTCTTC.

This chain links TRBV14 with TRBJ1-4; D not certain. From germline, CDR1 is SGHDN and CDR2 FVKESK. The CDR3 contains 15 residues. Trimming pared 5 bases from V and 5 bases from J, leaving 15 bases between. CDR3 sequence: CASSVNSRGNEKLFF. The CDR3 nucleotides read TGTGCCAGCAGCGTAAACAGCCGTGGGAATGAAAAACTGTTTTTT.

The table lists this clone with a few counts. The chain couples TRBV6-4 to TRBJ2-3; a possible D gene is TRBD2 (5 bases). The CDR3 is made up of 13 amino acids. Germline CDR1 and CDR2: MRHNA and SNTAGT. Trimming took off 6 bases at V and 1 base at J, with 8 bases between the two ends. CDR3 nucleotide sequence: TGTGCCAGCAGCTATAGCGGCACAGATACGCAGTATTTT. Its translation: CASSYSGTDTQYF.

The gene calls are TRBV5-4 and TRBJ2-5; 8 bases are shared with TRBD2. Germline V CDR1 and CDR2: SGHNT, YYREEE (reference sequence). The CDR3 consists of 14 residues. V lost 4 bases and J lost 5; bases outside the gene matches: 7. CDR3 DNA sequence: TGTGCCAGCAGCCAGCGGGGGACACGGGAGACCCAGTACTTC. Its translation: CASSQRGTRETQYF.

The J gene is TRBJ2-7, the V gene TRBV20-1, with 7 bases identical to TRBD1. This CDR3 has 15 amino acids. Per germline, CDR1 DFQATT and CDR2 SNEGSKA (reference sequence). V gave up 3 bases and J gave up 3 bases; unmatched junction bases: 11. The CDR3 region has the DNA TGCAGTGCTAGTGGGCAACAGGGGTACGACTACGAGCAGTACTTC. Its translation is CSASGQQGYDYEQYF.

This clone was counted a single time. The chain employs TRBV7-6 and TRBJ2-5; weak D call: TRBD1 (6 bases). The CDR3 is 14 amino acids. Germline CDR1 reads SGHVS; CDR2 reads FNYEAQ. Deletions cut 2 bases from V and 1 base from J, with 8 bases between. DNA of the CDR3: TGTGCCAGCAGCTTAACGACAGGCCAAGAGACCCAGTACTTC. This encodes CASSLTTGQETQYF.

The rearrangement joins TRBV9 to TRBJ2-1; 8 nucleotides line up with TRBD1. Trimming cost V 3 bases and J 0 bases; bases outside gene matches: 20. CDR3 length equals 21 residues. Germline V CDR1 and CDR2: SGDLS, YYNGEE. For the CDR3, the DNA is TGTGCCAGCAGCGATCCGGCGCCGGGACAGGCACTAAAGAGCTCCTACAATGAGCAGTTCTTC. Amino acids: CASSDPAPGQALKSSYNEQFF.

This CDR3 is CASSSLAGTGALETQYF. In DNA, the CDR3 is TGTGCCAGCAGCTCCCTAGCCGGGACAGGGGCATTAGAGACCCAGTACTTC. The rearrangement links TRBV7-8 to TRBJ2-5; 10 positions match TRBD1. This CDR3 is 17 amino acids long. Germline V lookup: CDR1 SGHVS, CDR2 FQNEAQ. With 4 bases clipped from V and 4 bases from J, the junction kept 12 bases outside the gene matches.

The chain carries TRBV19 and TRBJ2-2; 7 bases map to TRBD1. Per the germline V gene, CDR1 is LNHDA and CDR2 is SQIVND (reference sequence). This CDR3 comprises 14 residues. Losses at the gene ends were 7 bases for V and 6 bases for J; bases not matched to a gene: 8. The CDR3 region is CASTLGQVAGELFF. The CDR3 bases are TGTGCCAGTACCCTCGGACAGGTGGCCGGGGAGCTGTTTTTT.

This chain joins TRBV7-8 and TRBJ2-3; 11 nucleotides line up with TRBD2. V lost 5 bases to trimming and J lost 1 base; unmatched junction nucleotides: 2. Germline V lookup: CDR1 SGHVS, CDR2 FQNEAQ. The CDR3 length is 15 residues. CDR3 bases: TGTGCCAGCAGCGCACTAGCGGGGGGCACAGATACGCAGTATTTT. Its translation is CASSALAGGTDTQYF.

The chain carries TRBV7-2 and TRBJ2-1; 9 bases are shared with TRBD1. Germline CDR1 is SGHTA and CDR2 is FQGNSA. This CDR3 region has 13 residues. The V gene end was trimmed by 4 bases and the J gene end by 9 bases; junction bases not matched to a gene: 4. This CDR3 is CASSSGTGFEQFF. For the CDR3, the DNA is TGTGCCAGCAGCTCCGGGACAGGGTTTGAGCAGTTCTTC.

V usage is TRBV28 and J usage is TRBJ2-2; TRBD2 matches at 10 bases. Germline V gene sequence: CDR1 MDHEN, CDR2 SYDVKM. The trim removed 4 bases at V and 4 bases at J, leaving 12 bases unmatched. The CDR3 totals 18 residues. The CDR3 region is CASSSPGLAGVGTGELFF. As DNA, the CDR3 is TGTGCCAGCAGTTCCCCGGGGCTAGCGGGAGTCGGCACCGGGGAGCTGTTTTTT.

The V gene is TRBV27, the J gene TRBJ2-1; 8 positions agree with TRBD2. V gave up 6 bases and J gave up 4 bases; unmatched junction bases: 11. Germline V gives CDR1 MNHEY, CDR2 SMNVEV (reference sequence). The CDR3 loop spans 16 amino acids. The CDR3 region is CASSWGSAGGYNEQFF. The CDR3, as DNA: TGTGCCAGCAGCTGGGGATCTGCGGGAGGATACAATGAGCAGTTCTTC.

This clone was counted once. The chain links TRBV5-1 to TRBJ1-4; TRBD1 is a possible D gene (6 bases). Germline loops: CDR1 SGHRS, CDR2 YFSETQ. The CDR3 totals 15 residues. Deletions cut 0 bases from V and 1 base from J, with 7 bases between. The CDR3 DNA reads TGCGCCAGCAGCTTGGGGGGGCAAACTAATGAAAAACTGTTTTTT. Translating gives CASSLGGQTNEKLFF.

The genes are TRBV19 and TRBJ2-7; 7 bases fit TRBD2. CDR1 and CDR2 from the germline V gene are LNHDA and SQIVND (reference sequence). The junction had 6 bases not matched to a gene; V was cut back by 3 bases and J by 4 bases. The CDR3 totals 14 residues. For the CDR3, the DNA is TGTGCCAGTAGTATCGGGGCCGGGGGGTACGAGCAGTACTTC. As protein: CASSIGAGGYEQYF.

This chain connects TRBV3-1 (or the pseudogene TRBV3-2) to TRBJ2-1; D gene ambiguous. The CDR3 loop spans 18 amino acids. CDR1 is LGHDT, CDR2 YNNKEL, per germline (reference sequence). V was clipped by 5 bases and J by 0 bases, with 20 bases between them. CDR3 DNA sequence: TGTGCCAGCAGCAAAAGATGCGGCCCATCCCCCTCCTACAATGAGCAGTTCTTC. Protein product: CASSKRCGPSPSYNEQFF.